At least ten counts were recorded for the clone carrying this TCR beta chain. The antigen is unknown. Quantitative 5'-RACE with molecular barcodes produced the TCR beta libraries. One entry per CDR3 protein, called by TCRdb with MiXCR from the 5' RACE reads. Among 750,000 to 850,000 distinct CDR3 sequences listed, about an eighth were seen once. This specimen comes from a study of CD8 T cells in ankylosing spondylitis. Study results and caveats: Disease-linked clones were reportedly significantly enriched in matched ankylosing spondylitis synovial fluid. A TCR beta motif of fewer than ten highly homologous variants seemed to mark ankylosing spondylitis blood. Both synovial fluid and blood in reactive arthritis had previously been reported to carry some motif variants.

The V gene lost 1 base and the J gene lost 2 bases, with 10 bases spanning the gap. This CDR3 comprises 15 residues. In germline, CDR1 is LGHNA, CDR2 YSLEER. The sequence was collected from a male donor with ankylosing spondylitis. The rearrangement uses TRBV4-3 and TRBJ2-3; D not resolved. Sequencing was performed on blood, either unsorted or a sorted T cell fraction (not recorded which). This chain's CDR3 is CASSQGNLYTDTQYF. The CDR3 DNA reads as TGCGCCAGCAGCCAAGGGAATTTATACACAGATACGCAGTATTTT.